A selection of T cell receptor beta chains follows, all from one sample in a study of CD8+CD57+ T cells in acquired aplastic anemia. TCRdb re-derived calls from the reads in MiXCR, one entry per CDR3 protein. Of 270,000 or so distinct CDR3 sequences listed, roughly 82% are singletons. Input material: sorted CD4+, CD8+, or CD8+CD57+ T cells (not recorded which) from PBMCs. The receptors stem from a human donor with aplastic anemia. CDR3s include the opening cysteine and the closing phenylalanine or tryptophan. D genes are given only for firm matches. Clone size appears in some rows only: once, few, many, or a class for an expanded clone.

J gene | clone size | V gene | D gene | CDR3 DNA | CDR3 protein
TRBJ1-6 | NA | TRBV5-6 | NA | TGTGCCAGCAGCGAGGAGAGGGGAGTGGGTGGGTCACCCCTCCACTTT | CASSEERGVGGSPLHF
TRBJ1-6 | NA | TRBV7-8 | NA | TGTGCCAGCAGGGTGGGGGGCACCGGTACGCAGTATTTTCTCCACTTT | CASRVGGTGTQYFLHF
TRBJ2-7 | once | TRBV7-2 | NA | TGTGCCAGCAGTTGGGAGTACGATAACACAGCGCAGTACTTC | CASSWEYDNTAQYF
TRBJ1-1 | NA | TRBV7-9 | NA | TGTGCCAGCAGCTTATTACCCGGGGGGCTAGTTGTAGCTTTCTTT | CASSLLPGGLVVAFF
TRBJ1-6 | NA | TRBV3-1 | NA | TGTGCCAGCAGCCCCGGGGTTCCTCCCTCCAATTCACCCCTCCACTTT | CASSPGVPPSNSPLHF
TRBJ1-2 | NA | TRBV7-8 | NA | TGTGCCAGCAGCTTGGCGGGGGACGGGGACGTACAGGGCTACACCTTC | CASSLAGDGDVQGYTF
TRBJ1-1 | NA | TRBV7-9 | NA | TGCGCCAGCAGCCAAGATCAAGGAGGGACCGGGGAGCTGTTCTTT | CASSQDQGGTGELFF
TRBJ2-1 | NA | TRBV2 | NA | TGTGCCAGCAGCCAGGGGGGCGCAAATAGTCAGGATGAGCAGTTCTTC | CASSQGGANSQDEQFF
TRBJ2-3 | NA | TRBV7-2 | NA | TGTGCCAGCAGCCGCGCGGGGTTTCTCGGGCCAGGGACATTT | CASSRAGFLGPGTF
TRBJ1-6 | NA | TRBV6-2/TRBV6-3 | NA | TGTGCCAGCAGCCCAAAGGTCGCGGGGTATATTGACGAATCACCCCTCCACTTT | CASSPKVAGYIDESPLHF
TRBJ2-1 | NA | TRBV7-9 | TRBD2 | TGTGCCAGCAGCTTTGAAAGAGGCGGGGGGAACGATGAGTTCTTC | CASSFERGGGNDEFF
TRBJ2-3 | NA | TRBV7-8 | NA | TGTGCCAGCAGCTTACCAGGCGCAGGGCAAAATGATACGCAGTATTTT | CASSLPGAGQNDTQYF
TRBJ2-7 | NA | TRBV7-3 | NA | TGTGCCAGCAGCCGCACACCGACTCCCCCGGGGCACGAGCAGTACTTC | CASSRTPTPPGHEQYF
TRBJ2-3 | once | TRBV7-9 | NA | TGTGCCAGCAGCTTAGCGGGTCGCTACGGGGCCAACGTCTATTTT | CASSLAGRYGANVYF
TRBJ1-1 | NA | TRBV7-9 | NA | TGTGCCAGCAGCTTAGAGGGGAGATGCGGGGCCAACGCTTTCTTT | CASSLEGRCGANAFF
TRBJ2-7 | NA | TRBV9 | NA | TGTGCCAGCAGCGTATTGGGTACGGCTAGCTCCCACGAGCAGTACTTC | CASSVLGTASSHEQYF
TRBJ2-3 | NA | TRBV7-2 | NA | TGTGCCAGCAGCTTTCCGGCAGGCGGGACAGCCCTTTCTTTT | CASSFPAGGTALSF
TRBJ1-5 | NA | TRBV10-3 | NA | TGTGCCATCAGACAAGGGGTCCTTAACAATCAGCCCCAGCATTTT | CAIRQGVLNNQPQHF
TRBJ2-3 | NA | TRBV7-9 | TRBD2 | TGTTGCGGCAGCGGGGCGGGAGGTACAGATACGCAGTATTTT | CCGSGAGGTDTQYF
TRBJ2-1 | NA | TRBV19 | NA | TGTGCCAGTAGTATAGCTAGCGCGGCCTACAATGGGAATTTCTTCGTCTTC | CASSIASAAYNGNFFVF
TRBJ1-1 | once | TRBV7-3 | NA | TGCGCCAGCAGTCTAGATCGGGCATGCGACCAGTACTCCTTCTTT | CASSLDRACDQYSFF
TRBJ2-1 | NA | TRBV11-1 | NA | TGTGCCAGCAGTGAAGAGGACTTTCATGAGCAGTTCTTC | CASSEEDFHEQFF
TRBJ2-7 | NA | TRBV6-6 | TRBD1 | TGTGCCAGCAGTTACGGGACAGGGGAGGACTACGAGCAGTACTTC | CASSYGTGEDYEQYF
TRBJ1-2 | NA | TRBV2 | NA | TGTGCCAGCAGTGGGGGGGGTTCCTATGTCAACACCTTC | CASSGGGSYVNTF
TRBJ1-5 | NA | TRBV9 | NA | TGTGCCAGCAGCGAGGCGTATAACCCTCAGACCCGGAATTTT | CASSEAYNPQTRNF
TRBJ2-7 | NA | TRBV15 | NA | TGTGCCAGCAGTTACGGGAAAGAGCAAGACAAGCAGTACTTC | CASSYGKEQDKQYF
TRBJ2-3 | NA | TRBV7-9 | TRBD2 | TGTGCCACCAGCAGAGGTCGGGGGGGCCACACACATACGTTT | CATSRGRGGHTHTF
TRBJ1-6 | NA | TRBV11-1 | NA | TGTGCCAGCAGTTCAGACATGACAAATTCACCCCTCCACTTT | CASSSDMTNSPLHF
TRBJ2-1 | NA | TRBV2 | TRBD2 | TGTGCCAGAAGAAGCGGGGGGAGCCATGAGCAGTTCTTC | CARRSGGSHEQFF